This TCR beta chain was observed in a study of graft-versus-host responses after intestinal transplantation. At the level of the study: Each recipient received a multivisceral, liver-intestinal, or isolated intestinal graft. All recipients got anti-thymocyte globulin induction, then tacrolimus and steroids for 2 to 4 years.

After removal of 5 bases from V and 3 bases from J, the junction contained 7 bases not matched to a gene. There are 15 residues in the CDR3. CDR1 is SGHTA, CDR2 FQGTGA, per germline. On this clone itself: Its antigen is unidentified.

The repertoire was sequenced with immunoSEQ multiplex PCR; TCRdb's copy has only in-frame clones and lacks some. The sample contains 70,000 or so clones, approximately 84% of which appear only once. Overall study results and limits: Association was observed between peak circulating GvH clone levels and early post-transplant HvG declines. GvH clonotypes were identified within recipient marrow, with a subset emerging first in ileum or blood.

The sequence was collected from a human donor who was the organ donor for an intestinal transplant. This specimen consisted of unstimulated CD4+ T cells sorted from spleen or lymph node cells, obtained before transplant. The gene calls are TRBV7-3 and TRBJ1-3, with 7 nucleotides matching TRBD1. CDR3 loop: CASSPLGGGGNTIYF. The CDR3 DNA follows: TGTGCCAGCAGCCCTTTAGGGGGCGGTGGAAACACCATATATTTT.